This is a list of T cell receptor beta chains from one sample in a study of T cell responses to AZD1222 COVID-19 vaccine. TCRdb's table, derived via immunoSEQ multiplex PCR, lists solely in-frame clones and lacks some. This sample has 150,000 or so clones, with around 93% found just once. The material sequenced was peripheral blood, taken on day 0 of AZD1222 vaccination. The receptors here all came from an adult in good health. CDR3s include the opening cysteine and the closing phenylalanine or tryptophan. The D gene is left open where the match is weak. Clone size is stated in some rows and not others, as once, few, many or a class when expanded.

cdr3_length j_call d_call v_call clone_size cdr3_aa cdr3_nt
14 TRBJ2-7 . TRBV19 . CASSSTGIVYEQYF TGTGCCAGTAGTAGCACCGGGATAGTCTACGAGCAGTACTTC
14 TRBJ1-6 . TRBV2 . CASRGTPNNSPLHF TGTGCCAGCAGGGGGACACCCAATAATTCACCCCTCCACTTT
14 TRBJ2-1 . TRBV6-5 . CASNSIPAYNEQFF TGTGCCAGCAATTCAATTCCGGCCTACAATGAGCAGTTCTTC
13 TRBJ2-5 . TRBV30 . CAWSVGGGETQYF TGTGCCTGGAGTGTGGGGGGCGGGGAGACCCAGTACTTC
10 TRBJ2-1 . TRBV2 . CASSRGEQFF TGTGCCAGCAGTAGGGGTGAGCAGTTCTTC
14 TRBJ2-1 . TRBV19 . CASSIGSKVNEQFF TGTGCCAGTAGTATTGGAAGCAAAGTCAATGAGCAGTTCTTC
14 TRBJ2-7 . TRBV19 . CASNQGMNVYEQYF TGTGCCAGTAATCAGGGAATGAATGTCTACGAGCAGTACTTC
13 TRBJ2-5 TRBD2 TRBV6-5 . CASNSGDQETQYF TGTGCCAGCAATAGCGGGGACCAAGAGACCCAGTACTTC
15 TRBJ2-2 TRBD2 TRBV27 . CASSPRLAGEGELFF TGTGCCAGCAGTCCTCGTCTAGCGGGAGAAGGGGAGCTGTTTTTT
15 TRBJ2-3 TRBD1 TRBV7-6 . CASTPFDRGGDTQYF TGTGCCAGCACCCCATTCGACAGGGGAGGAGATACGCAGTATTTT
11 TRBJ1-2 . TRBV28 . CASKGAYGYTF TGTGCCAGCAAAGGAGCGTATGGCTACACCTTC
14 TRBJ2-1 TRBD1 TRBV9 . CASSYRDRLNEQFF TGTGCCAGCAGCTACCGGGACAGGTTGAATGAGCAGTTCTTC
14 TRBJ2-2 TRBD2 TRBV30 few CAWARLANTGELFF TGTGCCTGGGCCCGACTAGCCAACACCGGGGAGCTGTTTTTT
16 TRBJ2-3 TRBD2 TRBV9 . CASSVLADTTTDTQYF TGTGCCAGCAGCGTTCTAGCGGACACTACCACAGATACGCAGTATTTT
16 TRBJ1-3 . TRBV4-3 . CASSSRGQSPGNTIYF TGCGCCAGCAGCTCCCGAGGACAGTCGCCTGGAAACACCATATATTTT
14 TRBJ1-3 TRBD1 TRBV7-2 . CASSSGQPGNTIYF TGTGCCAGCAGCTCGGGACAGCCTGGAAACACCATATATTTT
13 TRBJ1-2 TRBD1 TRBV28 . CASRFGTAYGYTF TGTGCCAGCAGGTTCGGGACAGCTTATGGCTACACCTTC
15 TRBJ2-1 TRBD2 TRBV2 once CASTERGGSLNEQFF TGTGCCAGCACGGAGCGGGGGGGCAGTTTAAATGAGCAGTTCTTC
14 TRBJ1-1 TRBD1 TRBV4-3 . CASSQAQGAGEAFF TGCGCCAGCAGCCAAGCTCAGGGGGCTGGGGAAGCTTTCTTT
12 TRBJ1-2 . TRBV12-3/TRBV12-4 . CASSFRVYGYTF TGTGCCAGCAGTTTCCGTGTTTATGGCTACACCTTC
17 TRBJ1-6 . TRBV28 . CASSSRRGGSPDSPLHF TGTGCCAGCAGCTCAAGGAGGGGGGGGTCTCCCGATTCACCCCTCCACTTT
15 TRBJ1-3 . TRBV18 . CASCADSVPSNTIYF TGTGCCAGCTGTGCAGACAGCGTGCCATCAAACACCATATATTTT
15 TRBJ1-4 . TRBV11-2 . CASSLVGGGNEKLFF TGTGCCAGCAGCTTAGTCGGGGGAGGGAATGAAAAACTGTTTTTT
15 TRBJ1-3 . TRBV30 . CAWSVAGLRGNTIYF TGTGCCTGGAGTGTGGCAGGACTAAGGGGAAACACCATATATTTT
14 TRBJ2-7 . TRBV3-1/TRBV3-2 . CASSQDILSYEQYF TGTGCCAGCAGCCAAGATATATTGTCCTACGAGCAGTACTTC